The rows below give T cell receptor beta chains drawn from one sample of a study of T cell responses to AZD1222 COVID-19 vaccine. Method: immunoSEQ multiplex PCR; TCRdb's copy keeps in-frame clones and lacks some. The table shows 77,000 or so clones, with roughly 84% occurring only once. The sequencing used peripheral blood, collected 28 days after the second AZD1222 dose. These receptors came from an adult who received the AZD1222 COVID-19 vaccine. Both conserved end residues are part of each CDR3. A D gene is named only where the DNA matches it firmly. Clone size, where shown, is once, few, many, or a class for clones that have expanded.

d_gene | j_gene | v_gene | abundance | CDR3nt | CDR3aa
- | TRBJ1-2 | TRBV11-2 | - | TGTGCCAGCAGCTTAAAGGCAGGGGACTATGGCTACACCTTC | CASSLKAGDYGYTF
- | TRBJ2-5 | TRBV18 | - | TGTGCCAGCTCACCGAGTACCCAAGAGACCCAGTACTTC | CASSPSTQETQYF
- | TRBJ1-4 | TRBV28 | few | TGTGCCAGCAGGGCCGGGACCCTACGGGAAAAACTGTTTTTT | CASRAGTLREKLFF
- | TRBJ1-1 | TRBV5-8 | - | TGTGCCAGCAGTGAGAATGGAGGCCAGGATGGCACTGAAGCTTTCTTT | CASSENGGQDGTEAFF
TRBD1 | TRBJ2-2 | TRBV29-1 | - | TGCAGCGCCCAAAGGACAGGGGGCGTAGAAGGGGAGCTGTTTTTT | CSAQRTGGVEGELFF
- | TRBJ2-7 | TRBV12-5 | - | TGTGCTAGTGTCGACCCGGCAGGGAAGACGTACGAGCAGTACTTC | CASVDPAGKTYEQYF
TRBD1 | TRBJ1-2 | TRBV10-3 | - | TGTGCCATCAGTGATGACAGGGGGTATGGCTACACCTTC | CAISDDRGYGYTF
TRBD2 | TRBJ2-1 | TRBV2 | - | TGTGCCAGCAGAACTGGAGCGGGGGGACAGCGGAGTGAGCAGTTCTTC | CASRTGAGGQRSEQFF
- | TRBJ2-3 | TRBV5-1 | once | TGCGCCAGCAGCTCCGGAGGGGGGGAGGATACGCAGTATTTT | CASSSGGGEDTQYF
- | TRBJ1-1 | TRBV9 | - | TGTGCCAGCAGCCGACTCGGTAATCAGGGGAACACTGAAGCTTTCTTT | CASSRLGNQGNTEAFF
- | TRBJ2-3 | TRBV7-9 | - | TGTGCCAGCAGCTTAGTTGGGGGGTCAGATACGCAGTATTTT | CASSLVGGSDTQYF
- | TRBJ1-1 | TRBV28 | - | TGTGCCAGCACCCCTTGGGGGGCCCTCAACACTGAAGCTTTCTTT | CASTPWGALNTEAFF